Sequencing of this TCR beta chain was carried out in a study of cytomegalovirus exposure and HLA in healthy donors. Study outcomes and limitations: The study carried out a later analysis of TCR beta sequences. It associated roughly 17,000 of them with specific HLA alleles at a false discovery rate of 0.05. Productive status was seen about 87% or about 30% of the time for most TCR beta V segments in an earlier analysis. The study recorded more than 150 TCR beta chains that were cytomegalovirus-associated.

This clone was seen more than once but under ten times. Its antigen is not known. The PCR used 60 Vbeta and 13 Jbeta primers. The data were produced by immunoSEQ multiplex PCR, yet TCRdb's version contains in-frame clones alone and is incomplete. The sample has 200,000 to 250,000 clones; 80% to 85% are singletons. CDR1 SGHTA and CDR2 FQGTGA come from the germline V gene. This CDR3 contains 15 residues. Trimming shortened V by 1 base and J by 3 bases, and 13 bases separated the two germline ends. The genes are TRBV7-3 and TRBJ2-7; D is undetermined. The sample comprised PBMCs. This receptor was identified in a woman aged 60 to 75 in good health and CMV-seropositive. Written as DNA, the CDR3 is TGTGCCAGCAGCTTAATCGGAGCATCCTACTACGAGCAGTACTTC. This gives the protein CASSLIGASYYEQYF.